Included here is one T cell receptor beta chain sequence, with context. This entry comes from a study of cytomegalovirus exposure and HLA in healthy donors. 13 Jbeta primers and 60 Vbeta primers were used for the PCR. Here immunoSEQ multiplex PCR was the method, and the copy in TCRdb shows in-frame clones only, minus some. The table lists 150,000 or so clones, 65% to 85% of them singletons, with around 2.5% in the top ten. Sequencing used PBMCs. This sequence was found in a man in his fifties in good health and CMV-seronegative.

CDR3 sequence reads: CASWGRNTGELFF. The CDR3 DNA reads TGTGCCAGTTGGGGGCGGAACACCGGGGAGCTGTTTTTT. The chain carries TRBV19 and TRBJ2-2; D possibly corresponds to TRBD1 (6 bases). V shed 8 bases and J shed 1 base, with 8 bases lying between them. The germline gives CDR1 LNHDA, CDR2 SQIVND (reference sequence). The CDR3 runs to 13 residues.